The 21 T cell receptor beta chains below come from one sample, sequenced in a study of blood T cell repertoires in COVID-19. Profiling relied on immunoSEQ multiplex PCR, and the TCRdb table lists in-frame clones only, not all of them. The sample yields some 490,000 clones, less than 90% seen once. Sequencing used PBMCs or T cells enriched from blood (not recorded which). Every receptor here comes from a woman in her sixties who had recovered from COVID-19.

The chain employs TRBV27 and TRBJ2-2, with TRBD1 matching over 10 bases. The CDR3 has 16 residues. J gave up 4 bases and V 8 bases, and 10 bases lay outside the gene matches. Germline V lookup: CDR1 MNHEY, CDR2 SMNVEV (reference sequence). The CDR3 DNA follows: TGTGCCAGCGGCCTGGGGACAGGGGAGGGCACCGGGGAGCTGTTTTTT. Encoded protein: CASGLGTGEGTGELFF.

The chain recombines TRBV5-1 with TRBJ2-2; D unclear. CDR1 is SGHRS, CDR2 YFSETQ, per germline. The CDR3 extends over 15 amino acids. Trimming removed 2 bases from V and 3 bases from J, with 11 bases in between. In DNA form, the CDR3 reads TGCGCCAGCAGCTTAGTCCCAGGTGACACCGGGGAGCTGTTTTTT. Its protein product is CASSLVPGDTGELFF.

The chain links TRBV4-1 to TRBJ2-3; 7 bases are shared with TRBD1. Germline trimming cut 4 bases from V and 1 base from J; bases unmatched to any gene: 11. CDR1 is MGHRA and CDR2 is YSYEKL in the germline V gene. This CDR3 has 17 amino acids. CDR3 residues: CASSLRRGHIGTDTQYF. DNA of the CDR3: TGCGCCAGCAGCCTTAGAAGGGGGCATATCGGCACAGATACGCAGTATTTT.

J is TRBJ2-6 and V is TRBV6-4; D not certain. V lost 8 bases to trimming and J lost 0 bases, with 8 bases between them. The CDR3 has 14 residues. CDR1 MRHNA and CDR2 SNTAGT come from the germline V gene. As DNA, the CDR3 is TGTGCCAGCGGCAGATACTCTGGGGCCAACGTCCTGACTTTC. This sequence encodes CASGRYSGANVLTF.

This chain joins TRBV5-4 and TRBJ2-4; 9 bases fit TRBD1. Germline V lookup: CDR1 SGHNT, CDR2 YYREEE (reference sequence). The CDR3 is made up of 16 amino acids. The trim removed 4 bases at V and 7 bases at J, leaving 12 bases unmatched. In nucleotides, the CDR3 is TGTGCCAGCAGCCCCGGGACAGGGCAAGGGTTGAACATTCAGTACTTC. Translated: CASSPGTGQGLNIQYF.

The chain combines TRBV20-1 with TRBJ2-7; weak D call: TRBD1 (5 bases). Germline values: CDR1 DFQATT, CDR2 SNEGSKA (reference sequence). This CDR3 is built from 11 residues. This chain's CDR3 is CRRQLPYEQYV. The CDR3 DNA follows: TGCAGAAGACAGCTTCCTTACGAGCAGTACGTC.

The rearrangement joins TRBV23-1 to TRBJ2-7; weak D call: TRBD1 (8 bases). TRBV23-1 is an open reading frame, and its role is uncertain. Between the trimmed V and J ends, which lost 4 bases and 2 bases, there was a span of 24 bases. This CDR3 has 18 amino acids. For the CDR3, the DNA is TGCGCCAGCAGTCCCCATCAAGGACAGGGAGGGCCAACCTACGAGCAGTACGTC. It codes for CASSPHQGQGGPTYEQYV.

The V call is TRBV12-3 or TRBV12-4, the J call TRBJ1-1; tentatively, D is TRBD1 (5 bases). This CDR3 contains 13 residues. Between the trimmed V and J ends, which lost 3 bases and 4 bases, there was a span of 9 bases. CDR3 protein: CASSFGGITEAFF. The CDR3 nucleotides read TGTGCCAGCAGTTTCGGGGGGATCACTGAAGCTTTCTTT.

This sequence joins TRBV7-9 and TRBJ2-6; D remains ambiguous. The V and J ends lost 4 bases and 0 bases respectively, with 16 bases between them. This CDR3 contains 18 residues. Germline V lookup: CDR1 SEHNR, CDR2 FQNEAQ (reference sequence). This CDR3 is CASSSPAQPYSGANVLTF. The CDR3 nucleotides read TGTGCCAGCAGCTCCCCCGCGCAACCCTACTCTGGGGCCAACGTCCTGACTTTC.

The chain carries TRBV30 and TRBJ2-3, with D hard to call. Germline V gives CDR1 GTSNPN, CDR2 SVGIG (reference sequence). CDR3 size: 14 residues. With 3 bases removed from V and 2 bases from J, the gap between germline ends came to 12 bases. DNA of the CDR3: TGTGCCTGGAGGGTACAAGACAACACAGATACGCAGTATTTT. Its protein is CAWRVQDNTDTQYF. The variable domain in full, with the rest retrieved from reference TRBV30 and TRBJ2-3, is SQTIHQWPATLVQPVGSPLSLECTVEGTSNPNLYWYRQAAGRGLQLLFYSVGIGQISSEVPQNLSASRPQDRQFILSSKKLLLSDSGFYLCAWRVQDNTDTQYFGPGTRLTVL.

This clone appeared once. The chain recombines TRBV24-1 with TRBJ1-3; 8 positions match TRBD1. J lost 3 bases, V lost 0 bases, and 6 bases had no gene match. The CDR3 covers 17 residues. Germline assignment: CDR1 KGHDR and CDR2 SFDVKD. In DNA, the CDR3 is TGTGCCACCAGTGATTTGACAGGGGGACCGTATGGAAACACCATATATTTT. Translated: CATSDLTGGPYGNTIYF.

A word on this clone: At the DNA level, this CDR3 is encoded by other sequences in the same sample as well. The chain employs TRBV9 and TRBJ2-3; TRBD2 aligns across 8 bases. The CDR3 has 15 amino acids. Germline CDR1 is SGDLS and CDR2 is YYNGEE. Trimming at V came to 0 bases and at J to 3 bases, leaving 3 bases not matched to a gene. The CDR3, as DNA: TGTGCCAGCAGCGTAGCGGGGGGGAGTACAGATACGCAGTATTTT. Translating it yields CASSVAGGSTDTQYF.

J is TRBJ2-7 and V is TRBV19, with 9 bases that match TRBD1. V shed 11 bases and J 2 bases; nucleotides not matched to a gene: 7. Germline V gene data show CDR1 as LNHDA and CDR2 as SQIVND (reference sequence). The CDR3 runs to 13 residues. The CDR3 coding sequence is TGTGCCTCCGGGGGACAGGGACCCTACGAGCAGTACTTC. Translated, it gives CASGGQGPYEQYF.

This rearrangement joins TRBV30 to TRBJ1-2; D call uncertain. The V gene lost 4 bases and the J gene lost 8 bases, with 8 bases spanning the gap. Germline loops: CDR1 GTSNPN, CDR2 SVGIG (reference sequence). The CDR3 has 10 amino acids. The CDR3: CAWTPGGYTF. The CDR3 coding sequence is TGTGCCTGGACCCCCGGGGGCTACACCTTC.

The chain joins TRBV11-2 to TRBJ2-7; 8 bases fit TRBD1. This CDR3 is 14 amino acids long. J gave up 2 bases and V 3 bases, and 3 bases lay outside the gene matches. Germline V gene sequence: CDR1 SGHAT, CDR2 FQNNGV. CDR3 DNA: TGTGCCAGCAGCTTTCGGGACAGGACCTACGAGCAGTACTTC. Its translation: CASSFRDRTYEQYF.

The chain recombines TRBV30 with TRBJ2-2, with 9 bases fitting TRBD2. Germline CDR1 reads GTSNPN; CDR2 reads SVGIG (reference sequence). The CDR3 sequence is 16 residues long. V shed 0 bases, J shed 6 bases, and the junction held 8 bases outside the gene matches. CDR3 loop: CAWSVPSLAGPGELFF. The CDR3 bases are TGTGCCTGGAGTGTACCAAGTCTAGCGGGGCCCGGGGAGCTGTTTTTT.

The CDR3: CASSFGWTEAFF. CDR3 nucleotide sequence: TGTGCCAGCAGTTTCGGGTGGACTGAAGCTTTCTTT. The V and J genes are TRBV14 and TRBJ1-1; D is unclear. V was clipped by 6 bases and J by 5 bases, with 10 bases between them. This CDR3 has 12 amino acids. Germline CDR1 SGHDN, CDR2 FVKESK.

V is TRBV6-5 and J is TRBJ1-1; D remains ambiguous. The V end was cut by 2 bases, the J end by 4 bases, with 11 bases between. This CDR3 contains 14 residues. Germline V CDR1 and CDR2: MNHEY, SVGAGI. The CDR3 region is CASSYVRAGTEAFF. The CDR3 DNA reads as TGTGCCAGCAGTTACGTTAGGGCGGGCACTGAAGCTTTCTTT.

The J gene is TRBJ2-3, the V gene TRBV7-2, with D uncertain. CDR1 is SGHTA, CDR2 FQGNSA, per germline. Deletions cut 1 base from V and 3 bases from J, with 8 bases between. There are 14 residues in the CDR3. For the CDR3, the DNA is TGTGCCAGCAGCTTAGGGGCGCAGACAGATACGCAGTATTTT. Translation: CASSLGAQTDTQYF.

V and J are TRBV5-1 and TRBJ2-7; 9 bases are a match to TRBD1. V lost 4 bases to trimming and J lost 0 bases; unmatched junction nucleotides: 5. This CDR3 region has 15 residues. The V gene's germline CDR1 is SGHRS and CDR2 YFSETQ. CDR3 residues: CASSQTGGPSYEQYF. In DNA form, the CDR3 reads TGCGCCAGCAGCCAAACAGGGGGCCCCTCCTACGAGCAGTACTTC. The whole variable domain, remainder taken from reference TRBV5-1 and TRBJ2-7, is KAGVTQTPRYLIKTRGQQVTLSCSPISGHRSVSWYQQTPGQGLQFLFEYFSETQRNKGNFPGRFSGRQFSNSRSEMNVSTLELGDSALYLCASSQTGGPSYEQYFGPGTRLTVT.

The chain links TRBV12-2 to TRBJ1-2; the table calls TRBD1, which could not be checked here. TRBV12-2 is termed a pseudogene. The CDR3 runs to 16 residues. CDR3 sequence (DNA): TGTGCAAGTCGCTTACATACCCGACAGGTTGACTATGGCTACACCTTC. This codes for CASRLHTRQVDYGYTF.